This T cell receptor beta chain derives from a study of sequential checkpoint blockade in melanoma (dated by TCRdb to between 2019 and 2020). In terms of the full investigation: In a 1:1 randomization, patients received either first-line nivolumab then ipilimumab (arm A) or ipilimumab then nivolumab (arm B). Maintenance nivolumab came after each of the two trial sequences.

Concerning this clone: The clone's antigen remains unknown. No base quality information exists; no much larger clone differs at one position.

Results and caveats for the whole study, not just this receptor: Validation of the response-prediction model combining TCR metrics and mutation burden is needed in larger, independent patient cohorts.

TCRbeta CDR3 regions were immunosequenced from genomic DNA with the immunoSEQ Assay. Prior to high-throughput sequencing, genomic DNA was amplified by bias-controlled multiplex PCR. As for the original processing: To quantify the absolute abundance of each unique TCRbeta CDR3 region, the sequences were collapsed and filtered. Clonality, defined as 1 minus Pielou's evenness, was calculated using only productive rearrangements. A previously published method was used to identify clones whose frequencies were significantly greater in on-treatment samples than in baseline samples. This immuneACCESS table, as held by TCRdb, lists in-frame sequences with V and J called but not all clones. Of the missing ones, under half trace to an unresolved V gene in checked studies; the others have no known cause. D and trimming come from the DNA, and the V and J calls and clone size come from that table. Recorded for this sample are around 18,000 clones; under 75% of them occurred a single time. Around 18% of the sample is held by the ten biggest clonotypes.

Taken with the paper, the label for treatment or condition translates to: randomized to nivolumab then ipilimumab (arm A) or the reverse (arm B). None of the trial patients had been given prior DNA-damaging chemotherapy. Live CD3+CD8+ cells negative for CD19 and CD56 were sorted from thawed PBMCs on a FACS Aria II flow cytometer. Samples were obtained from patients with melanoma enrolled in CheckMate 064, a randomized, open-label phase II trial of sequential checkpoint blockade. Leukapheresis was used to collect peripheral blood mononuclear cells, which were then purified with Ficoll-Paque and frozen in human serum with about 9.3% DMSO. Right after sorting, the blood CD3+CD8+ cells were verified to be >95% pure, and DNA extraction followed. For CDR1 and CDR2, the germline V gene lists SGHNT and YENEEA. Trimming removed 4 bases from V and 8 bases from J, leaving 12 bases between the germline ends. The CDR3 goes from the cysteine to the phenylalanine over 13 residues. The entry retains the CDR3 DNA only, 39 bases that are in frame from base 1.

The sequence was collected from a human donor with melanoma. Recombination joined TRBV11-3 with TRBJ2-1, with the identity of the D gene unclear. The specimen comprised CD8+ T cells sorted from blood (inferred from file names), sampled from a patient given nivolumab and ipilimumab in sequence. The nucleotides are TGTGCCAGCAGCTCCTCTAGTACCCATGAGCAGTTCTTC. It translates to CASSSSSTHEQFF.